This record looks at one T cell receptor (beta chain) sequence and its context. Its antigen is unknown. Both about-4-week and about-12-week second-dose recipients were combined. Profiling relied on immunoSEQ multiplex PCR, and the TCRdb table lists in-frame clones only, not all of them. The table includes about 150,000 clones, 70% to 90% detected once. This sample stems from a study of T cell responses to AZD1222 COVID-19 vaccine. Findings and caveats of the study: Donors were chiefly white British, with a greater number of females, and clonal diversity was perhaps underestimated. Only a handful of individuals given AZD1222 were seropositive at baseline. The study reported that nearly half of spike-specific TCRs target unmutated variant regions.

This CDR3 is built from 13 residues. The V gene lost 0 bases and the J gene lost 8 bases, with 11 bases spanning the gap. Germline CDR1 is SGHRS and CDR2 is YFSETQ. Source: peripheral blood, taken 28 days after the second AZD1222 dose. V is TRBV5-1 and J is TRBJ1-2; D not resolved. The sequence was collected from an adult who received the AZD1222 COVID-19 vaccine. CDR3 nucleotides: TGCGCCAGCAGCTTGGAGTCCCGTGTAGGCTACACCTTC. Translated: CASSLESRVGYTF.